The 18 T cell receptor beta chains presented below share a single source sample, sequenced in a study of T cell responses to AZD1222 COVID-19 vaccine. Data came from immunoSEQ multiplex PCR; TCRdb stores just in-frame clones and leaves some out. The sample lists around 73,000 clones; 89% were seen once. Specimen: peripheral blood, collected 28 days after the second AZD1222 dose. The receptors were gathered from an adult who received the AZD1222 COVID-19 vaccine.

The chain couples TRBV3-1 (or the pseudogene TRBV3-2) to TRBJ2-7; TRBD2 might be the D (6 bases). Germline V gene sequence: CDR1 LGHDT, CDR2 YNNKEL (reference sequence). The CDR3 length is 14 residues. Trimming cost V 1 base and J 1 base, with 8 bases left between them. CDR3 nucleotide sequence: TGTGCCAGCAGCCAAGGACTAGTATCCTACGAGCAGTACGTC. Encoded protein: CASSQGLVSYEQYV.

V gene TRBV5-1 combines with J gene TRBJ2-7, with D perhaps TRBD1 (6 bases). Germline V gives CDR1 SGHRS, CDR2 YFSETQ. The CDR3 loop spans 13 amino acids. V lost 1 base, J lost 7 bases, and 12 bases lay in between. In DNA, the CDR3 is TGCGCCAGCAGCTTGAACAGGGTGGGGGAGCAGTACTTC. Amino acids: CASSLNRVGEQYF.

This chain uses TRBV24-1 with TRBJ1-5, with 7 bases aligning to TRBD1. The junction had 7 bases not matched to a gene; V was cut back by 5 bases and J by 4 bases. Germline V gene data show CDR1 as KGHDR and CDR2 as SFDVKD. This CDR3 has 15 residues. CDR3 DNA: TGTGCCACCAGTGCCTCCGACAGGGTGAATCAGCCCCAGCATTTT. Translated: CATSASDRVNQPQHF.

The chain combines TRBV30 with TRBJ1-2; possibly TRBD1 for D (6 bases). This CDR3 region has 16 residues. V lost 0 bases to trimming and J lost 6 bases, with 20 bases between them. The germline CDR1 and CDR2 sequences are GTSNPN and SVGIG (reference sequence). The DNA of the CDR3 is TGTGCCTGGAGTGTCCGATCGGCCCGGGGGCGGGATGGCTACACCTTC. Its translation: CAWSVRSARGRDGYTF.

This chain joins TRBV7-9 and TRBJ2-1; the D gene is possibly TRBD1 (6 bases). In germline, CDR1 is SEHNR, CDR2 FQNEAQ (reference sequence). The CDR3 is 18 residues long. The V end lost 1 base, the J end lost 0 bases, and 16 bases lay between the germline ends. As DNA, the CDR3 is TGTGCCAGCAGCTTAGTACAGGGACCGAGCCGCTCCTACAATGAGCAGTTCTTC. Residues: CASSLVQGPSRSYNEQFF.

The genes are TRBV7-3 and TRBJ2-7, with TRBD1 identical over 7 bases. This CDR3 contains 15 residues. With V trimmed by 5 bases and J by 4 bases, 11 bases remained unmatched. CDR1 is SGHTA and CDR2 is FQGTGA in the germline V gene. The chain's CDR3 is CASSPHRGPCYEQYV. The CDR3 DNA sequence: TGTGCCAGCAGCCCTCACAGGGGCCCTTGTTACGAGCAGTACGTC.

The CDR3 reads CASSAIGNTGELFF. The CDR3 DNA is TGTGCCAGCAGTGCAATCGGGAACACCGGGGAGCTGTTTTTT. The V and J genes are TRBV2 and TRBJ2-2; no reliable D call. CDR3 length: 14 residues. Germline V gene sequence: CDR1 SNHLY, CDR2 FYNNEI. The V and J ends lost 4 bases and 1 base respectively, with 7 bases between them.

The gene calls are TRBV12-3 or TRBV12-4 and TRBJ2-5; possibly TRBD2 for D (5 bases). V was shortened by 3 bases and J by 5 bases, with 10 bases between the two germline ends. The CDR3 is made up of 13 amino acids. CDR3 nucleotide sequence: TGTGCCAGCAGTTTCGGGGTAGCTGAGACCCAGTACTTC. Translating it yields CASSFGVAETQYF.

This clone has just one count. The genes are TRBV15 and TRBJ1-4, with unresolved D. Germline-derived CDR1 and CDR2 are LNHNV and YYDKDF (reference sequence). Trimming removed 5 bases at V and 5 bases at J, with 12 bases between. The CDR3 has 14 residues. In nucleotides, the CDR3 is TGTGCCACCAGCCGTGACCTCTTCAATGAAAAACTGTTTTTT. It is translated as CATSRDLFNEKLFF.

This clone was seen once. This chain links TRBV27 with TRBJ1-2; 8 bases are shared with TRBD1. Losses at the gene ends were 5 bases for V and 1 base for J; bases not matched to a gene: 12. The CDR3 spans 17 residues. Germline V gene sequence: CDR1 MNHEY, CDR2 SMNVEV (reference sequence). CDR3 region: CASSTNRDRRFNYGYTF. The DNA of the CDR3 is TGTGCCAGCAGTACTAACCGGGACAGGCGATTTAACTATGGCTACACCTTC.

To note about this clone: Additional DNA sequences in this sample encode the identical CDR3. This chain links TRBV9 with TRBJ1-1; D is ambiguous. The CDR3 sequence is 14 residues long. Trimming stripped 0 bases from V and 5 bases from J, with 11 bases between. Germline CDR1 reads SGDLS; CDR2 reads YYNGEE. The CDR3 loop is CASSVAGSGTEAFF. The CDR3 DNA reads TGTGCCAGCAGCGTAGCGGGCAGCGGGACTGAAGCTTTCTTT.

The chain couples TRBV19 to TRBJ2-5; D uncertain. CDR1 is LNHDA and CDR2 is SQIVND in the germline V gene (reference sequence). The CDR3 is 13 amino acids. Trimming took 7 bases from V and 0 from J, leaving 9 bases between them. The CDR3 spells CASKHTDQETQYF. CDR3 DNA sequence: TGTGCCAGTAAACACACGGACCAAGAGACCCAGTACTTC.

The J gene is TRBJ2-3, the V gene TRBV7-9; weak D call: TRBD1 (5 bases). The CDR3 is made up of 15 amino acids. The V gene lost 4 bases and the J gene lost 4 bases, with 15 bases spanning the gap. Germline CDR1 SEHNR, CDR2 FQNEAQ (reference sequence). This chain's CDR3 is CASSSKRGLADTQYF. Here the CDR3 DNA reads TGTGCCAGCAGCTCCAAAAGGGGTTTGGCAGATACGCAGTATTTT.

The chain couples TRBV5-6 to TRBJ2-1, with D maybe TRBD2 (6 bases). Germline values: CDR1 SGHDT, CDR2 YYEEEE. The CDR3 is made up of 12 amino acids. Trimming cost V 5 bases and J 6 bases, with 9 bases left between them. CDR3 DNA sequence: TGTGCCAGCAGGGGACTCACCAATGAGCAGTTCTTC. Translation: CASRGLTNEQFF. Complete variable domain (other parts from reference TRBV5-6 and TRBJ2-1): DAGVTQSPTHLIKTRGQQVTLRCSPKSGHDTVSWYQQALGQGPQFIFQYYEEEERQRGNFPDRFSGHQFPNYSSELNVNALLLGDSALYLCASRGLTNEQFFGPGTRLTVL.

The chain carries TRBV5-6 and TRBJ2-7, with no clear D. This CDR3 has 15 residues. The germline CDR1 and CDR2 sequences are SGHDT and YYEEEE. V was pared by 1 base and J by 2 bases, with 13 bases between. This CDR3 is CASSLSGRLPYEQYV. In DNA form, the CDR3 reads TGTGCCAGCAGCTTGTCCGGCAGGCTACCCTACGAGCAGTACGTC.

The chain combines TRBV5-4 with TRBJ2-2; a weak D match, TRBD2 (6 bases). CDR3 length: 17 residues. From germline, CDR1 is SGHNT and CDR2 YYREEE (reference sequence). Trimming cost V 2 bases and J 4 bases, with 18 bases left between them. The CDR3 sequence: CASSFGWRGEVTGELFF. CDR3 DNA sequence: TGTGCCAGCAGCTTTGGTTGGCGGGGAGAGGTCACCGGGGAGCTGTTTTTT. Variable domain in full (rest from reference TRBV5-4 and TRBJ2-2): ETGVTQSPTHLIKTRGQQVTLRCSSQSGHNTVSWYQQALGQGPQFIFQYYREEENGRGNFPPRFSGLQFPNYSSELNVNALELDDSALYLCASSFGWRGEVTGELFFGEGSRLTVL.

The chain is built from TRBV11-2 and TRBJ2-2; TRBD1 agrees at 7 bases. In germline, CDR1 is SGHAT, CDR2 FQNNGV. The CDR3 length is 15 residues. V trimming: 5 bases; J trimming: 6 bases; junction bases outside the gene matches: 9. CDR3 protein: CASSESDRAPGELFF. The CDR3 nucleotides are TGTGCCAGCAGCGAATCTGACAGGGCACCCGGGGAGCTGTTTTTT.

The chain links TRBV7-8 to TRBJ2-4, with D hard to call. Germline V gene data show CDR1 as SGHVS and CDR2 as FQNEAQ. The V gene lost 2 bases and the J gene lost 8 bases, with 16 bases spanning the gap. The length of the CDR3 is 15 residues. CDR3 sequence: CASSLSPALEDIQYF. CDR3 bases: TGTGCCAGCAGCTTAAGTCCAGCCCTCGAGGACATTCAGTACTTC.